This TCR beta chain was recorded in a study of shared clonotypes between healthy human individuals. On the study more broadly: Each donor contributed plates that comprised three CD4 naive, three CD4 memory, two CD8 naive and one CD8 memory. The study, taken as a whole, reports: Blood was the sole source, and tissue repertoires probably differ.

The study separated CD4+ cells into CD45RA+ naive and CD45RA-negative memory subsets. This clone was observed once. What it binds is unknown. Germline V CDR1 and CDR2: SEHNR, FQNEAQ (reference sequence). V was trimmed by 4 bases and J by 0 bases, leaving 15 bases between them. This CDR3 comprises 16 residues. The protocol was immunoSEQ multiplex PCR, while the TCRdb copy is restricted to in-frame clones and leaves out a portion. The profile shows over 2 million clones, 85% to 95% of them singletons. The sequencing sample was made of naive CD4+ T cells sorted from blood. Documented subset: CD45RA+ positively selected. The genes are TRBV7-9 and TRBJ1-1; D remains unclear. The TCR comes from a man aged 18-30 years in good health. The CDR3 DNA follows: TGTGCCAGCAGCTCAGGAAACAGAGTCATGAACACTGAAGCTTTCTTT. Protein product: CASSSGNRVMNTEAFF.